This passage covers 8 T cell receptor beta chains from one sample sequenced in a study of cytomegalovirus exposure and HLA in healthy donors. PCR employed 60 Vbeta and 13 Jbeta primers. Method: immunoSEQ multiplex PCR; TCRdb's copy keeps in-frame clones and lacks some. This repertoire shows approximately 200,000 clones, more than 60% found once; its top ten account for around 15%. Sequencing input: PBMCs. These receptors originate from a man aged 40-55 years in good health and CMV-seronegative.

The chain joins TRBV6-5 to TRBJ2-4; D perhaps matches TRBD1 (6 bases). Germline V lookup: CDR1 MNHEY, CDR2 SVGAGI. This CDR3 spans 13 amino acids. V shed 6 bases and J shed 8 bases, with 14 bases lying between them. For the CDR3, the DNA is TGTGCCAGCAGGGAGACAGGTGCGGACATTCAGTACTTC. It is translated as CASRETGADIQYF.

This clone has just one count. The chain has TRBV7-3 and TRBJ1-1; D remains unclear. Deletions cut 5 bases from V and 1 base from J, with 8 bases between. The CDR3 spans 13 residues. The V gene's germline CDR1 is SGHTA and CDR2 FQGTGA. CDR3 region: CASSLQRNTEAFF. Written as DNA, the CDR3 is TGTGCCAGCAGCCTACAGAGGAACACTGAAGCTTTCTTT. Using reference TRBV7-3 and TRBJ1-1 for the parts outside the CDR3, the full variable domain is GAGVSQTPSNKVTEKGKYVELRCDPISGHTALYWYRQSLGQGPEFLIYFQGTGAADDSGLPNDRFFAVRPEGSVSTLKIQRTERGDSAVYLCASSLQRNTEAFFGQGTRLTVV.

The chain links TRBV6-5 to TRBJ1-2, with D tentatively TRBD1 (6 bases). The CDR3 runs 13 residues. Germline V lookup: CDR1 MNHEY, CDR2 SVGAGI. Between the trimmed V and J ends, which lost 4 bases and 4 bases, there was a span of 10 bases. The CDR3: CASSSGTPYGYTF. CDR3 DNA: TGTGCCAGCAGTTCCGGGACACCCTATGGCTACACCTTC.

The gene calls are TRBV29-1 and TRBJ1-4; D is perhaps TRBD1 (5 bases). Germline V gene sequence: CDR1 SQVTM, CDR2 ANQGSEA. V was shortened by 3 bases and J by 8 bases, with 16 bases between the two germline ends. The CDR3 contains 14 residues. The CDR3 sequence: CSVDPARAGEKLFF. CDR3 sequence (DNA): TGCAGCGTTGATCCAGCCAGGGCGGGAGAAAAACTGTTTTTT.

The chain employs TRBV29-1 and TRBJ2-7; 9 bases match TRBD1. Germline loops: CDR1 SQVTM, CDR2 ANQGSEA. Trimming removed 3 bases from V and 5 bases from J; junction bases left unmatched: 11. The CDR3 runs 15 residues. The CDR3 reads CSVDPGQGSGNEQYF. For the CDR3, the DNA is TGCAGCGTTGACCCGGGACAGGGTAGCGGTAACGAGCAGTACTTC.

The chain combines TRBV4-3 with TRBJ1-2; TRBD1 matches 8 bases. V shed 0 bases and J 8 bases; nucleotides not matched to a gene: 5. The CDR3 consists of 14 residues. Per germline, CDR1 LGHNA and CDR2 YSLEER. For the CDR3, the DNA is TGCGCCAGCAGCCAAGACGACAGGGGTTACGGCTACACCTTC. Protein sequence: CASSQDDRGYGYTF.

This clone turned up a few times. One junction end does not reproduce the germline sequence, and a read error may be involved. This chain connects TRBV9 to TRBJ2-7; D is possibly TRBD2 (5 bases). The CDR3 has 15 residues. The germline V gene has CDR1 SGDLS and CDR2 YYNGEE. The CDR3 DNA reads TGTGCCAGCAGCCCCCAACCGGGAAGCTCCTACGGGCAGTACTTC. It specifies CASSPQPGSSYGQYF.

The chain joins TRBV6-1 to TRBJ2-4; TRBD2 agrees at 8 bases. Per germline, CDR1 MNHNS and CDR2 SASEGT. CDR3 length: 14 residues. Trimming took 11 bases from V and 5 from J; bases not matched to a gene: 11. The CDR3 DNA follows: TGTGCCTCAATGGGAGCCGGGGGGGAAAACATTCAGTACTTC. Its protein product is CASMGAGGENIQYF.